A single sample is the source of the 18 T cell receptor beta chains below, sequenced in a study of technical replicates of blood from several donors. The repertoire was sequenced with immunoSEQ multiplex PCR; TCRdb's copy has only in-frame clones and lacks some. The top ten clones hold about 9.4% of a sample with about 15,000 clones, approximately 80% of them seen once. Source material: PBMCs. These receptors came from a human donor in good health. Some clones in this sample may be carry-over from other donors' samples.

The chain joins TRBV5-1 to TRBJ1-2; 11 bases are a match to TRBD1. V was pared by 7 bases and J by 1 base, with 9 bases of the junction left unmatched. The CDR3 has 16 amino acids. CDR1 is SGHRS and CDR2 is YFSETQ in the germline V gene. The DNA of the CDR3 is TGCGCCAGCGTTCCGTGGACAGGGGGCGGTAACTATGGCTACACCTTC. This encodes CASVPWTGGGNYGYTF.

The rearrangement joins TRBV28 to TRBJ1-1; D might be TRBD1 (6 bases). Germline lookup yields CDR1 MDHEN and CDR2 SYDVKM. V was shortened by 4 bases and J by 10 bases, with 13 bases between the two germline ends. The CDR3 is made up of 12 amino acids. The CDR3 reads CASSWEQGRAFF. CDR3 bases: TGTGCCAGCAGTTGGGAACAGGGAAGAGCTTTCTTT.

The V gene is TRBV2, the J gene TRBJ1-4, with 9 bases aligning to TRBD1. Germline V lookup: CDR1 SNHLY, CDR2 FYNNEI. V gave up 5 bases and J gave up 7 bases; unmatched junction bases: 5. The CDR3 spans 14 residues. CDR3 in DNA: TGTGCCAGCAGTTCACAGGGGGCGTTTGAAAAACTGTTTTTT. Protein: CASSSQGAFEKLFF.

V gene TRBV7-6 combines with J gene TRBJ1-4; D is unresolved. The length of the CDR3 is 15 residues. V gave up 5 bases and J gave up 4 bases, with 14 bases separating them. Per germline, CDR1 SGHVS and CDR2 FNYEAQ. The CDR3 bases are TGTGCCAGCAGCCAGGCAGGCCTGCTTAATGAAAAACTGTTTTTT. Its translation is CASSQAGLLNEKLFF.

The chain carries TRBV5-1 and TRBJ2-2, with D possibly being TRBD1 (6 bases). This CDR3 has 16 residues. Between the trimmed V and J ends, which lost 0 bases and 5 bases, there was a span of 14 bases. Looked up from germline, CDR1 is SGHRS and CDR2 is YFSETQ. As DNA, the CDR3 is TGCGCCAGCAGCTTGGCAAGGGGGACGGGAACCGGGGAGCTGTTTTTT. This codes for CASSLARGTGTGELFF.

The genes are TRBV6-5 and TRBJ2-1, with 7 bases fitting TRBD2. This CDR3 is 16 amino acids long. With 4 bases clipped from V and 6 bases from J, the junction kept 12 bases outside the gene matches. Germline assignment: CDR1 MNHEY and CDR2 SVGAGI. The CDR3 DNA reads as TGTGCCAGCAGTTTTACCGAGCGGGATGGGGGCAATGAGCAGTTCTTC. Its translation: CASSFTERDGGNEQFF.

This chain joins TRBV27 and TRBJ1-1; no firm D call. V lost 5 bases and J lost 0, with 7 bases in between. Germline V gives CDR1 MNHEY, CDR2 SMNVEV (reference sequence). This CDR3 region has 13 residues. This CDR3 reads CASSLTMNTEAFF. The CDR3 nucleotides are TGTGCCAGCAGTCTTACAATGAACACTGAAGCTTTCTTT.

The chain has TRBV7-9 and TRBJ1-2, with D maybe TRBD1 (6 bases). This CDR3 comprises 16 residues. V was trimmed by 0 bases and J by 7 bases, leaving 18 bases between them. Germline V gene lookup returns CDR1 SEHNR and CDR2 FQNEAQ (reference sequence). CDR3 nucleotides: TGTGCCAGCAGCTTAGCTCGACGGGGGGGCGTTTTTGGCTACACCTTC. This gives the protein CASSLARRGGVFGYTF. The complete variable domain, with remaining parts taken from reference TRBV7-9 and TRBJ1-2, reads DTGVSQNPRHKITKRGQNVTFRCDPISEHNRLYWYRQTLGQGPEFLTYFQNEAQLEKSRLLSDRFSAERPKGSFSTLEIQRTEQGDSAMYLCASSLARRGGVFGYTFGSGTRLTVV.

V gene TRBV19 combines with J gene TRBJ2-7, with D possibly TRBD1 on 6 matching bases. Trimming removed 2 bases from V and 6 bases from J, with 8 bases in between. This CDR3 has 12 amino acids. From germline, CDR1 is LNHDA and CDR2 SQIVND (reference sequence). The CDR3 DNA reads TGTGCCAGTAGTATAAGGGGGAGCGAGCAGTACTTC. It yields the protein CASSIRGSEQYF.

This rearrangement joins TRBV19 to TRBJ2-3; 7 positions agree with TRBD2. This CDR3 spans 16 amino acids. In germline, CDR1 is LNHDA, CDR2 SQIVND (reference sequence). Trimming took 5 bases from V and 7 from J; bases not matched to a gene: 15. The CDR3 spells CASSPYRLAASYTQYF. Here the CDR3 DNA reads TGTGCCAGTAGTCCCTATCGGCTAGCGGCTTCTTATACGCAGTATTTT.

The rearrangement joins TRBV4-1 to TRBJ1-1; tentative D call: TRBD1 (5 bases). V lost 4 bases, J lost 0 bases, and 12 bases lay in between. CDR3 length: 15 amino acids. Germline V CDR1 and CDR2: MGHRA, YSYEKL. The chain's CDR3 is CASSRDGTLNTEAFF. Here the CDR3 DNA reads TGCGCCAGCAGCCGAGACGGGACTTTGAACACTGAAGCTTTCTTT.

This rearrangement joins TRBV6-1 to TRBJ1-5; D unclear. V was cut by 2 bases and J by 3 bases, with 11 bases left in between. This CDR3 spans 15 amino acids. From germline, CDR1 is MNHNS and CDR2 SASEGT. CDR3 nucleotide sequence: TGTGCCAGCAGTGAAAGGAAACAGCACAATCAGCCCCAGCATTTT. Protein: CASSERKQHNQPQHF.

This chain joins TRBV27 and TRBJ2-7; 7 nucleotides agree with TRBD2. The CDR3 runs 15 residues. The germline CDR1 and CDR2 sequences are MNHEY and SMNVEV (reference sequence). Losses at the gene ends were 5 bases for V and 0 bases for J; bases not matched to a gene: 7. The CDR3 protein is CASSPVGGSSYEQYF. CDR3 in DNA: TGTGCCAGCAGTCCGGTGGGGGGGAGCTCCTACGAGCAGTACTTC.

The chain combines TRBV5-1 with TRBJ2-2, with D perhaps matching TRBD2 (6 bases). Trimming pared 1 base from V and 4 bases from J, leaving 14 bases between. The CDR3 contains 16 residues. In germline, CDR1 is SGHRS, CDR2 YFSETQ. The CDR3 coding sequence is TGCGCCAGCAGCTTGTCGGGGGAACCAGGCACCGGGGAGCTGTTTTTT. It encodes CASSLSGEPGTGELFF. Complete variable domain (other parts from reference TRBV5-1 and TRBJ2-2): KAGVTQTPRYLIKTRGQQVTLSCSPISGHRSVSWYQQTPGQGLQFLFEYFSETQRNKGNFPGRFSGRQFSNSRSEMNVSTLELGDSALYLCASSLSGEPGTGELFFGEGSRLTVL.

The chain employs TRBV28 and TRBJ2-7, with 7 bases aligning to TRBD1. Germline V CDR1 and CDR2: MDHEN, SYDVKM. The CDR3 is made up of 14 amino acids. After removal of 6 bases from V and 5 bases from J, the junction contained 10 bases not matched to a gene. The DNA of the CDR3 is TGTGCCAGCAGCAGGACAGGAACCCCCCACGAGCAGTACTTC. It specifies CASSRTGTPHEQYF.

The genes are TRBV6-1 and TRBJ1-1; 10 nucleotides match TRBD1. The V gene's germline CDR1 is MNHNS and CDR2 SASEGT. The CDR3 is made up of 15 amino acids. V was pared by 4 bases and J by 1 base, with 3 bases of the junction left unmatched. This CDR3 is CASSARTGGNTEAFF. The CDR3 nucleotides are TGTGCCAGCAGTGCCCGGACAGGGGGGAACACTGAAGCTTTCTTT.

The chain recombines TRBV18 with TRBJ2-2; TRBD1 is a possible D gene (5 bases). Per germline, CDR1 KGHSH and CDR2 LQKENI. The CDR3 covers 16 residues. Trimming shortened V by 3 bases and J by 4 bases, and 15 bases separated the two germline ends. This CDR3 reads CASSPSTATGTGELFF. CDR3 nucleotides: TGTGCCAGCTCACCCTCGACAGCTACCGGCACCGGGGAGCTGTTTTTT.

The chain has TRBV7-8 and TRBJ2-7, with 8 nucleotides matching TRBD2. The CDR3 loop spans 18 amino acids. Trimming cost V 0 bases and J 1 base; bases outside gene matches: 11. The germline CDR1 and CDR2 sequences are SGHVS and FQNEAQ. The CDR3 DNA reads TGTGCCAGCAGCTTAGCATGGAAGCGGGGGAACGCATCCTACGAGCAGTACTTC. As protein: CASSLAWKRGNASYEQYF. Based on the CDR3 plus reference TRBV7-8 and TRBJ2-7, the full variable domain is GAGVSQSPRYKVAKRGQDVALRCDPISGHVSLFWYQQALGQGPEFLTYFQNEAQLDKSGLPSDRFFAERPEGSVSTLKIQRTQQEDSAVYLCASSLAWKRGNASYEQYFGPGTRLTVT.